This passage covers 22 T cell receptor beta chains from one sample sequenced in a study of cytomegalovirus exposure and HLA in healthy donors (dated by TCRdb to 2016 to 2017). Receptor libraries were prepared by the immunoSEQ multiplex PCR assay. For the multiplex PCR, a mixture combining 60 forward primers for TCR Vbeta segments and 13 reverse primers for TCR Jbeta segments was used. TCRdb retrieved this table from immuneACCESS and kept in-frame rearrangements only. Not all clones are present; in checked studies, unresolved V genes account for under half, and no reason is known for the remainder. The sample table shows some 160,000 clones, and approximately 86% are seen once. Approximately 2% of the sample lies in the top ten. Source material: PBMCs. The receptors come from a woman between 18 and 29 years old in good health and CMV-seronegative.

This clone appeared a single time. V and J are TRBV4-1 and TRBJ1-1, with 7 positions matching TRBD1. V was clipped by 5 bases and J by 6 bases; unmatched bases: 15. This CDR3 comprises 16 residues. Germline V gives CDR1 MGHRA, CDR2 YSYEKL. The CDR3, as DNA: TGCGCCAGCAGCAAATATGGGGCGACAGGGAAGGCTGAAGCTTTCTTT. Translation: CASSKYGATGKAEAFF.

CDR3 nucleotide sequence: TGTGCCTGGAGTTCTTTCGGACAGGCCTATGAAAAACTGTTTTTT. It yields the protein CAWSSFGQAYEKLFF. The chain links TRBV30 to TRBJ1-4; 7 positions agree with TRBD1. V gave up 2 bases and J gave up 6 bases; unmatched junction bases: 9. Germline CDR1 reads GTSNPN; CDR2 reads SVGIG (reference sequence). There are 15 residues in the CDR3.

About this clone itself: A junction boundary mismatches the germline segment, possibly from a read error. The rearrangement uses TRBV7-7 and TRBJ1-1, with TRBD1 as a possible D gene (5 bases). Germline V gives CDR1 SSHAT, CDR2 FNYEAQ (reference sequence). This CDR3 spans 13 amino acids. CDR3 DNA sequence: TGTGCTAGCAGCCCACAGGAGGGAACTGAAGCTTTCTTT. Its translation: CASSPQEGTEAFF.

The genes are TRBV9 and TRBJ2-3; 10 positions match TRBD2. Trimming took 0 bases from V and 1 from J; bases not matched to a gene: 2. Germline lookup yields CDR1 SGDLS and CDR2 YYNGEE. The CDR3 runs 16 residues. CDR3 in amino acids: CASSVELAGRTDTQYF. CDR3 DNA: TGTGCCAGCAGCGTAGAACTAGCGGGGCGCACAGATACGCAGTATTTT.

This clone appeared a single time. For the CDR3, the DNA is TGTGCCAGCAGACTAGCGGGGGGGGAAGGAGAGACCCAGTACTTC. Its translation is CASRLAGGEGETQYF. The chain couples TRBV6-5 to TRBJ2-5; 13 bases are shared with TRBD2. The CDR3 is made up of 15 amino acids. Germline V CDR1 and CDR2: MNHEY, SVGAGI. With V trimmed by 6 bases and J by 4 bases, 5 bases remained unmatched.

The rearrangement uses TRBV6-1 and TRBJ2-1, with 11 nucleotides matching TRBD2. With V trimmed by 2 bases and J by 15 bases, 12 bases remained unmatched. Germline CDR1 reads MNHNS; CDR2 reads SASEGT. This CDR3 contains 15 residues. As DNA, the CDR3 is TGTGCCAGCAGTGAATTTCTTAGCGGGGGGGCCCTCCGGTTCTTC. Amino acid sequence: CASSEFLSGGALRFF.

The chain couples TRBV28 to TRBJ2-3; D gene uncertain. Trimming took off 5 bases at V and 0 bases at J, with 12 bases between the two ends. In germline, CDR1 is MDHEN, CDR2 SYDVKM. This CDR3 has 15 residues. The CDR3 sequence is CASSPYTPSTDTQYF. The CDR3 bases are TGTGCCAGCAGTCCGTACACACCTAGCACAGATACGCAGTATTTT. Using reference TRBV28 and TRBJ2-3 for the parts outside the CDR3, the full variable domain is DVKVTQSSRYLVKRTGEKVFLECVQDMDHENMFWYRQDPGLGLRLIYFSYDVKMKEKGDIPEGYSVSREKKERFSLILESASTNQTSMYLCASSPYTPSTDTQYFGPGTRLTVL.

V usage is TRBV7-9 and J usage is TRBJ1-3; 7 nucleotides line up with TRBD1. CDR1 and CDR2 from the germline V gene are SEHNR and FQNEAQ (reference sequence). This CDR3 is 12 amino acids long. After removal of 10 bases from V and 3 bases from J, the junction contained 3 bases not matched to a gene. CDR3 amino acids: CATTGVGNTIYF. The DNA for the CDR3 is TGTGCCACAACAGGGGTTGGAAACACCATATATTTT. Together with reference TRBV7-9 and TRBJ1-3, the CDR3 gives the full variable domain: DTGVSQNPRHKITKRGQNVTFRCDPISEHNRLYWYRQTLGQGPEFLTYFQNEAQLEKSRLLSDRFSAERPKGSFSTLEIQRTEQGDSAMYLCATTGVGNTIYFGEGSWLTVV.

This rearrangement joins TRBV7-6 to TRBJ2-3; TRBD2 might be the D (5 bases). Trimming left V 0 bases short and J 0 bases short, with 10 bases between. In germline, CDR1 is SGHVS, CDR2 FNYEAQ. The CDR3 contains 16 residues. In DNA, the CDR3 is TGTGCCAGCAGCTTAGCGCCACGGACTAGCACAGATACGCAGTATTTT. Translation gives CASSLAPRTSTDTQYF.

This clone came up a few times. This chain connects TRBV6-4 to TRBJ2-1; 7 bases are shared with TRBD1. The V gene's germline CDR1 is MRHNA and CDR2 SNTAGT. Trimming took 2 bases from V and 6 from J; bases not matched to a gene: 7. This CDR3 contains 15 residues. CDR3 DNA: TGTGCCAGCAGTGACACCGGGACAGTAGGCAATGAGCAGTTCTTC. It encodes CASSDTGTVGNEQFF.

The chain recombines TRBV10-3 with TRBJ1-6; 11 nucleotides agree with TRBD1. This CDR3 has 16 residues. V lost 6 bases and J lost 7; bases outside the gene matches: 8. The germline CDR1 and CDR2 sequences are ENHRY and SYGVKD. The CDR3 loop reads CAIREGQGGSNSPLHF. The CDR3 nucleotides are TGTGCCATCAGAGAGGGACAGGGGGGCTCAAATTCACCCCTCCACTTT.

This rearrangement joins TRBV7-9 to TRBJ2-7, with 8 bases identical to TRBD1. The ends lost 1 base at V and 6 bases at J; junction bases unmatched: 5. This CDR3 comprises 14 residues. Germline-derived CDR1 and CDR2 are SEHNR and FQNEAQ (reference sequence). CDR3 sequence reads: CASSLGQGASEQYF. The CDR3 nucleotides are TGTGCCAGCAGCTTAGGCCAGGGGGCGAGCGAGCAGTACTTC.

This clone came up once. V and J are TRBV7-9 and TRBJ2-7; the D gene is possibly TRBD1 (6 bases). This CDR3 is 13 amino acids long. V lost 4 bases and J 5 bases, leaving 12 bases between the germline ends. Germline CDR1 SEHNR, CDR2 FQNEAQ (reference sequence). CDR3 loop: CASSYNRAHEQYF. The CDR3 bases are TGTGCCAGCAGCTACAACAGGGCACACGAGCAGTACTTC.

The chain combines TRBV27 with TRBJ2-7; 8 bases fit TRBD1. CDR1 is MNHEY, CDR2 SMNVEV, per germline (reference sequence). This CDR3 spans 13 amino acids. V lost 5 bases to trimming and J lost 3 bases; unmatched junction nucleotides: 3. The CDR3 is CASSPGQVYEQYF. The DNA for the CDR3 is TGTGCCAGCAGTCCGGGACAGGTCTACGAGCAGTACTTC.

This clone was seen only once. V and J are TRBV5-6 and TRBJ2-2, with TRBD1 matching over 8 bases. V lost 0 bases and J lost 2; bases outside the gene matches: 9. This CDR3 is 18 amino acids long. The germline V gene has CDR1 SGHDT and CDR2 YYEEEE. The DNA for the CDR3 is TGTGCCAGCAGCTTGGGCCGACGACAGGGGTCAAACACCGGGGAGCTGTTTTTT. As protein: CASSLGRRQGSNTGELFF.

This clone showed up just once. V gene TRBV4-1 combines with J gene TRBJ1-2; D unclear. The CDR3 runs to 14 residues. Trimming shortened V by 1 base and J by 4 bases, and 10 bases separated the two germline ends. Germline CDR1 is MGHRA and CDR2 is YSYEKL. CDR3 sequence (DNA): TGCGCCAGCAGCCAAGGTACGGTTACCTATGGCTACACCTTC. It codes for CASSQGTVTYGYTF.

This sequence joins TRBV6-1 and TRBJ1-1, with a weak D call TRBD1 (6 bases). Trimming stripped 3 bases from V and 0 bases from J, with 11 bases between. Per the germline V gene, CDR1 is MNHNS and CDR2 is SASEGT. This CDR3 is built from 15 residues. CDR3 in amino acids: CASSDMGQMNTEAFF. In DNA form, the CDR3 reads TGTGCCAGCAGTGATATGGGACAAATGAACACTGAAGCTTTCTTT.

This clone was observed a single time. The chain is built from TRBV10-3 and TRBJ2-2; the match to TRBD1 covers 7 bases. The CDR3 spans 15 residues. CDR1 is ENHRY and CDR2 is SYGVKD in the germline V gene. V was clipped by 6 bases and J by 3 bases; unmatched bases: 7. The CDR3 DNA sequence: TGTGCCATCAGATCGACAGGGTCGGACACCGGGGAGCTGTTTTTT. Residues: CAIRSTGSDTGELFF.

The chain joins TRBV5-5 to TRBJ2-5; a possible D gene is TRBD1 (6 bases). The CDR3 covers 14 residues. Trimming removed 4 bases at V and 5 bases at J, with 15 bases between. From germline, CDR1 is SGHKS and CDR2 YYEKEE (reference sequence). CDR3 region: CASSASRGMETQYF. CDR3 DNA: TGTGCCAGCAGCGCGAGCAGGGGTATGGAGACCCAGTACTTC.

In the case of this clone: Additional DNA sequences in this sample encode the identical CDR3. This rearrangement joins TRBV19 to TRBJ1-1; a weak D match, TRBD1 (5 bases). Germline assignment: CDR1 LNHDA and CDR2 SQIVND (reference sequence). The V end was cut by 3 bases, the J end by 1 base, with 9 bases between. CDR3 length: 14 residues. The DNA of the CDR3 is TGTGCCAGTAGTATTGGACACCCGAACACTGAAGCTTTCTTT. This codes for CASSIGHPNTEAFF.

This clone was observed once. Distinct nucleotide sequences in the sample also encode this CDR3. This sequence joins TRBV29-1 and TRBJ1-2; 7 bases agree with TRBD1. V was pared by 3 bases and J by 1 base, with 5 bases of the junction left unmatched. The CDR3 sequence is 14 residues long. CDR1 is SQVTM, CDR2 ANQGSEA, per germline. The CDR3 nucleotides read TGCAGCGTTGAGGGAAGGGGGCGTAACTATGGCTACACCTTC. This encodes CSVEGRGRNYGYTF.

V and J are TRBV9 and TRBJ1-2; D might be TRBD1 (6 bases). This CDR3 contains 15 residues. Between the trimmed V and J ends, which lost 1 base and 4 bases, there was a span of 14 bases. Germline-derived CDR1 and CDR2 are SGDLS and YYNGEE. CDR3 amino acids: CASSVSGAEVYGYTF. The CDR3 nucleotides are TGTGCCAGCAGCGTATCAGGGGCGGAAGTCTATGGCTACACCTTC.